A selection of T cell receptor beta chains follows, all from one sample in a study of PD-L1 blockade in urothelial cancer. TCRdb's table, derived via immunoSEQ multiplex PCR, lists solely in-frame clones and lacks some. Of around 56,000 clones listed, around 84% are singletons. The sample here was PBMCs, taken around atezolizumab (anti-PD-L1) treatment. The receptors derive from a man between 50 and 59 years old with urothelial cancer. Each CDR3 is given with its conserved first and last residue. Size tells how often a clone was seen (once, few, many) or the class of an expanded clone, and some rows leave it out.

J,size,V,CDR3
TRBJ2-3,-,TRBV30,CAWSPYPGYGTDTQYF
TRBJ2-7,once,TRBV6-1,CASTGVGRVHEQYF
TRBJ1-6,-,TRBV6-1,CASGTANYNSPLHF
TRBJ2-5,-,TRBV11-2,CASSSLAGGTLGETQYF
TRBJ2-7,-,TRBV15,CATSRDSGGRAYEQYF
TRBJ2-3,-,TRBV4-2,CASSEGVVSSGLSDTQYF
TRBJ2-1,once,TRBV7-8,CASSTRNSNEQFF
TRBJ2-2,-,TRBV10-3,CASASAPGELFF
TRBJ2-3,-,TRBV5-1,CASSGSNTDTQYF
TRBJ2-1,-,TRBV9,CASSTTGEDGYNEQFF
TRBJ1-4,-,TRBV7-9,CASSLVGGFLFF
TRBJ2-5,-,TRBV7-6,CASSSGQGTQETQYF
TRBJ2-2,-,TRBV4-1,CASSQWGLAGNTGELFF